One sample yielded the 24 T cell receptor beta chains listed below, sequenced in a study of T cell changes during pregnancy in multiple sclerosis. The data were produced by immunoSEQ multiplex PCR, yet TCRdb's version contains in-frame clones alone and is incomplete. The sample contains around 100,000 clones, about 89% of which appear only once. Sequenced here: peripheral blood, sampled after pregnancy. Receptors were obtained from a female donor with multiple sclerosis, enrolled in a pregnancy study.

The chain recombines TRBV27 with TRBJ2-5; TRBD1 agrees at 7 bases. CDR1 and CDR2 (germline): MNHEY, SMNVEV (reference sequence). The CDR3 sequence is 14 residues long. The V and J ends lost 5 bases and 2 bases, in that order; junction bases with no gene match: 5. For the CDR3, the DNA is TGTGCCAGCAGTAGGGACAGAACTCAAGAGACCCAGTACTTC. This codes for CASSRDRTQETQYF.

V gene TRBV6-1 combines with J gene TRBJ1-5; no clear D gene. V dropped 4 bases and J dropped 1 base, with 17 bases sitting between them. The germline V gene has CDR1 MNHNS and CDR2 SASEGT. The CDR3 covers 17 residues. CDR3 in amino acids: CASSAPSRPVSNQPQHF. The CDR3 DNA reads TGTGCCAGCAGTGCACCGTCCCGCCCAGTAAGCAATCAGCCCCAGCATTTT.

The rearrangement uses TRBV15 and TRBJ2-1, with TRBD1 as a possible D gene (5 bases). Between the trimmed V and J ends, which lost 5 bases and 10 bases, there was a span of 18 bases. The germline V gene encodes CDR1 LNHNV and CDR2 YYDKDF (reference sequence). CDR3 length: 14 amino acids. This CDR3 is CATSSRTEGAEQFF. CDR3 in DNA: TGTGCCACCAGCTCCCGGACCGAAGGGGCCGAGCAGTTCTTC.

The chain carries TRBV4-1 and TRBJ1-5; D is perhaps TRBD1 (6 bases). Trimming took off 3 bases at V and 7 bases at J, with 13 bases between the two ends. The germline V gene encodes CDR1 MGHRA and CDR2 YSYEKL. This CDR3 region has 14 residues. The CDR3 loop reads CASSQEWGLQPQHF. Here the CDR3 DNA reads TGCGCCAGCAGCCAGGAATGGGGGCTCCAGCCCCAGCATTTT.

This rearrangement joins TRBV12-5 to TRBJ2-2; 8 nucleotides agree with TRBD1. CDR1 and CDR2 from the germline V gene are LGHNT and FRNRAP. The V segment lost 0 bases and the J segment 7 bases; nucleotides outside the gene matches: 7. The CDR3 has 16 residues. The chain's CDR3 is CASGLVRQGAGGELFF. The CDR3 DNA reads TGTGCTAGTGGTTTGGTACGTCAGGGGGCTGGCGGGGAGCTGTTTTTT.

V and J are TRBV19 and TRBJ1-5; D remains ambiguous. Germline CDR1 is LNHDA and CDR2 is SQIVND (reference sequence). The CDR3 covers 14 residues. The germline V and J ends were trimmed by 5 bases and 2 bases, with 10 bases remaining between them. CDR3 sequence reads: CASSWREGNQPQHF. The CDR3 region has the DNA TGTGCCAGTAGTTGGCGGGAAGGCAATCAGCCCCAGCATTTT. Together with reference TRBV19 and TRBJ1-5, the CDR3 gives the full variable domain: DGGITQSPKYLFRKEGQNVTLSCEQNLNHDAMYWYRQDPGQGLRLIYYSQIVNDFQKGDIAEGYSVSREKKESFPLTVTSAQKNPTAFYLCASSWREGNQPQHFGDGTRLSIL.

The chain links TRBV5-6 to TRBJ1-2, with D possibly matching TRBD1 (5 bases). Germline V gives CDR1 SGHDT, CDR2 YYEEEE. CDR3 length: 15 residues. The V gene lost 0 bases and the J gene lost 5 bases, with 14 bases spanning the gap. The CDR3 nucleotides are TGTGCCAGCAGCTTGGAGGCGGGGGGGGTATATGGCTACACCTTC. It is translated as CASSLEAGGVYGYTF.

This chain links TRBV6-4 with TRBJ2-1; 10 positions agree with TRBD1. The CDR3 is made up of 14 amino acids. Per germline, CDR1 MRHNA and CDR2 SNTAGT. Trimming cost V 6 bases and J 3 bases; bases outside gene matches: 2. Here the CDR3 reads CASRRTGGYNEQFF. In DNA, the CDR3 is TGTGCCAGCAGACGGACAGGGGGCTACAATGAGCAGTTCTTC.

The J gene is TRBJ1-3, the V gene TRBV12-5, with D perhaps matching TRBD1 (6 bases). This CDR3 spans 17 amino acids. The V gene lost 2 bases and the J gene lost 2 bases, with 16 bases spanning the gap. Germline V CDR1 and CDR2: LGHNT, FRNRAP. The CDR3 DNA reads as TGTGCTAGTGGTTTGCCGCCTATTTGGACAGCTGGAAACACCATATATTTT. This translates into CASGLPPIWTAGNTIYF.

This rearrangement joins TRBV11-2 to TRBJ2-7; unclear D gene. The CDR3 loop spans 15 amino acids. The germline V gene encodes CDR1 SGHAT and CDR2 FQNNGV. Trimming removed 5 bases at V and 4 bases at J, with 18 bases between. CDR3 region: CASSPRIRRTYEQYF. The CDR3 DNA sequence: TGTGCCAGCAGCCCTAGGATACGCCGAACATACGAGCAGTACTTC.

This chain links TRBV15 with TRBJ2-3, with 13 nucleotides matching TRBD2. V dropped 2 bases and J dropped 4; count of bases not matched to a gene: 9. The germline V gene encodes CDR1 LNHNV and CDR2 YYDKDF (reference sequence). The CDR3 runs to 18 residues. CDR3 sequence reads: CATSRYQLAGGRADTQYF. CDR3 in DNA: TGTGCCACCAGCAGATATCAACTAGCGGGGGGGCGCGCAGATACGCAGTATTTT. The full variable domain, rest sourced from reference TRBV15 and TRBJ2-3, is DAMVIQNPRYQVTQFGKPVTLSCSQTLNHNVMYWYQQKSSQAPKLLFHYYDKDFNNEADTPDNFQSRRPNTSFCFLDIRSPGLGDTAMYLCATSRYQLAGGRADTQYFGPGTRLTVL.

V gene TRBV29-1 combines with J gene TRBJ2-7, with 11 positions matching TRBD1. Germline assignment: CDR1 SQVTM and CDR2 ANQGSEA. V was pared by 4 bases and J by 2 bases, with 1 base of the junction left unmatched. The CDR3 sequence is 13 residues long. DNA for the CDR3: TGCAGCGTTGTGGGACAGGGGGCCTACGAGCAGTACTTC. Translating gives CSVVGQGAYEQYF.

This chain uses TRBV27 with TRBJ2-7; 7 nucleotides line up with TRBD1. From germline, CDR1 is MNHEY and CDR2 SMNVEV (reference sequence). CDR3 length equals 14 residues. Trimming took 5 bases from V and 3 from J; bases not matched to a gene: 7. This CDR3 reads CASSPQGVLYEQYF. The CDR3 coding sequence is TGTGCCAGCAGTCCCCAGGGGGTCCTCTACGAGCAGTACTTC.

The chain carries TRBV27 and TRBJ1-4, with D perhaps matching TRBD1 (5 bases). Trimming took 3 bases from V and 6 from J, leaving 14 bases between them. The germline gives CDR1 MNHEY, CDR2 SMNVEV (reference sequence). The CDR3 covers 15 residues. CDR3 DNA sequence: TGTGCCAGCAGTTTCTTGGGACCGGGGGATGAAAAACTGTTTTTT. Protein product: CASSFLGPGDEKLFF.

This chain joins TRBV15 and TRBJ1-6; the D gene is possibly TRBD1 (6 bases). This CDR3 comprises 18 residues. Germline CDR1 is LNHNV and CDR2 is YYDKDF (reference sequence). V was clipped by 1 base and J by 10 bases, with 23 bases between them. CDR3 sequence (DNA): TGTGCCACCAGCAGAGCCACAGGGACGAGTTTTTTCGGCTCACCCCTCCACTTT. Amino acid sequence: CATSRATGTSFFGSPLHF.

Here the CDR3 reads CASIRTDRNTIYF. The CDR3 region has the DNA TGTGCCAGTATCCGGACTGATCGAAACACCATATATTTT. The rearrangement uses TRBV19 and TRBJ1-3; no definite D call. The CDR3 has 13 amino acids. The ends were cut back, 7 bases at V and 5 bases at J, with 12 bases in the middle. Germline loops: CDR1 LNHDA, CDR2 SQIVND (reference sequence).

This clone was observed many times. This chain joins TRBV5-4 and TRBJ1-2; D gene uncertain. CDR1 and CDR2 from the germline V gene are SGHNT and YYREEE (reference sequence). Trimming pared 4 bases from V and 6 bases from J, leaving 19 bases between. The CDR3 consists of 15 residues. In DNA form, the CDR3 reads TGTGCCAGCAGCCCGGCCCTCGGGAGTCGACATGGCTACACCTTC. This sequence encodes CASSPALGSRHGYTF.

The chain joins TRBV6-5 to TRBJ1-3; the D gene is possibly TRBD1 (6 bases). Germline CDR1 is MNHEY and CDR2 is SVGAGI. The CDR3 is made up of 14 amino acids. The V and J ends lost 4 bases and 4 bases respectively, with 11 bases between them. CDR3 region: CASSLGAAGNTIYF. CDR3 nucleotides: TGTGCCAGCAGTTTGGGGGCTGCGGGAAACACCATATATTTT.

V and J are TRBV7-6 and TRBJ2-7; 8 nucleotides line up with TRBD1. In germline, CDR1 is SGHVS, CDR2 FNYEAQ. With 1 base clipped from V and 5 bases from J, the junction kept 13 bases outside the gene matches. This CDR3 is built from 17 residues. Here the CDR3 DNA reads TGTGCCAGCAGCTTAGGCAGGACGACAGGGGCATCCGACGAGCAGTACTTC. This translates into CASSLGRTTGASDEQYF.

The gene calls are TRBV19 and TRBJ1-4, with 8 bases lining up with TRBD1. CDR1 is LNHDA and CDR2 is SQIVND in the germline V gene (reference sequence). Trimming removed 4 bases from V and 8 bases from J; junction bases left unmatched: 15. This CDR3 has 17 residues. In DNA, the CDR3 is TGTGCCAGTAGTACCCAAAAATGGACAGGGCGAGGCGAAAAACTGTTTTTT. Amino acids: CASSTQKWTGRGEKLFF.

This chain links TRBV5-6 with TRBJ1-2; the match to TRBD1 covers 7 bases. The CDR3 is made up of 17 amino acids. V shed 3 bases, J shed 3 bases, and the junction held 14 bases outside the gene matches. Germline V gene data show CDR1 as SGHDT and CDR2 as YYEEEE. The CDR3 nucleotides read TGTGCCAGCAGCTCGGGACCCGCAGGACAGGTTTACTATGGCTACACCTTC. Translating gives CASSSGPAGQVYYGYTF. The full variable domain, its missing parts supplied by reference TRBV5-6 and TRBJ1-2, is DAGVTQSPTHLIKTRGQQVTLRCSPKSGHDTVSWYQQALGQGPQFIFQYYEEEERQRGNFPDRFSGHQFPNYSSELNVNALLLGDSALYLCASSSGPAGQVYYGYTFGSGTRLTVV.

This chain links TRBV2 with TRBJ2-1; 8 bases match TRBD2. Germline CDR1 SNHLY, CDR2 FYNNEI. V shed 2 bases, J shed 7 bases, and the junction held 7 bases outside the gene matches. The CDR3 totals 15 residues. The chain's CDR3 is CASSEFAGGLNEQFF. The CDR3 DNA follows: TGTGCCAGCAGTGAATTTGCGGGGGGCCTTAATGAGCAGTTCTTC.

The chain has TRBV2 and TRBJ1-1; perhaps TRBD1 as D (5 bases). The germline gives CDR1 SNHLY, CDR2 FYNNEI. There are 14 residues in the CDR3. Trimming cost V 4 bases and J 6 bases, with 15 bases left between them. The CDR3 is CASSGSGLEAEAFF. CDR3 coding DNA: TGTGCCAGCAGTGGTTCAGGGCTAGAGGCTGAAGCTTTCTTT.

The CDR3 DNA sequence: TGTGCCATCAGTGGACGGGGGGCCGGTACCGGGGAGCTGTTTTTT. Its translation is CAISGRGAGTGELFF. The genes are TRBV10-3 and TRBJ2-2; D perhaps matches TRBD2 (7 bases). The CDR3 is 15 amino acids. Germline CDR1 and CDR2: ENHRY and SYGVKD. V lost 4 bases and J 5 bases, leaving 14 bases between the germline ends.